The clone carrying this TCR beta chain was seen just once. This sample is part of a study of blood T cell repertoires in COVID-19. As for the study in general: COVID-19 samples collected from the United States, Italy and Spain covered acute and convalescent phases. Nucleic acid was either cDNA or gDNA, and it came from T cells, B-cell-depleted T cells, or PBMCs.

The length of the CDR3 is 14 residues. V shed 3 bases and J 1 base; nucleotides not matched to a gene: 0. CDR1 SGDLS and CDR2 YYNGEE come from the germline V gene. While infection was still active, Seattle patients were enrolled and then followed longitudinally. Methods used by the authors: Cell counts per sample came from amplifying reference gene primers. The repertoire was sequenced with immunoSEQ multiplex PCR; TCRdb's copy has only in-frame clones and lacks some. That table furnishes V, J and clone size, whereas the DNA furnished D and trimming. This sample has 55,000 to 65,000 clones, with approximately 88% found just once.

The clonotype was recovered from a man younger than 40 with COVID-19, enrolled during active disease. Sequenced sample: peripheral blood. V usage is TRBV9 and J usage is TRBJ1-1, with 10 positions matching TRBD1. CDR3 DNA sequence: TGTGCCAGCAGCGGGACAGGGGGGAACACTGAAGCTTTCTTT. Protein product: CASSGTGGNTEAFF.